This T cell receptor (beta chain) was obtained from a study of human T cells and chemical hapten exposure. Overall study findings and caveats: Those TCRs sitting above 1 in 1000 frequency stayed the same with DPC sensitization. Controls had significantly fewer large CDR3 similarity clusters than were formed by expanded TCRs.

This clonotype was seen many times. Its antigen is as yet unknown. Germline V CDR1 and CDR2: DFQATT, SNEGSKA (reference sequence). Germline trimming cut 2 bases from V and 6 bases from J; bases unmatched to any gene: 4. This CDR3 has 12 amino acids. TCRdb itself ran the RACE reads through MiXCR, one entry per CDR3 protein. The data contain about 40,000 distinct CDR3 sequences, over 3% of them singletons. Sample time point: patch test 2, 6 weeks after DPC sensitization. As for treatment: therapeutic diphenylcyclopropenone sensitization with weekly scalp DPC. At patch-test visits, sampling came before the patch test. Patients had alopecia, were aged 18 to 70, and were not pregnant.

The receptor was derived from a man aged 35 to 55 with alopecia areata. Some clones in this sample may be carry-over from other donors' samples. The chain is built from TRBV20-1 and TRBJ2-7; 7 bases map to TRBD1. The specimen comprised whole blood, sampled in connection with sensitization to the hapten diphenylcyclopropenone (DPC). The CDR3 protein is CSARLPGGEQYF. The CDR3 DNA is TGCAGTGCTAGATTACCAGGGGGCGAGCAGTACTTC.